The 30 T cell receptor beta chains below come from one sample, sequenced in a study of blood T cell repertoires in COVID-19. The table came from immunoSEQ multiplex PCR; TCRdb's copy has only in-frame clones and leaves some out. The sample has 80,000 to 100,000 clones; about 84% are singletons. Sequencing was done on a sample of peripheral blood. The receptor source for this set is a man aged 55-75 years with acute or convalescent COVID-19.

This clone has only a few counts. This chain joins TRBV30 and TRBJ2-2; weak D call: TRBD2 (5 bases). Germline V gene sequence: CDR1 GTSNPN, CDR2 SVGIG (reference sequence). CDR3 length: 12 amino acids. Trimming took 4 bases from V and 3 from J, leaving 6 bases between them. Here the CDR3 reads CAWNGDTGELFF. The CDR3 nucleotides are TGTGCCTGGAACGGGGACACCGGGGAGCTGTTTTTT.

In its sample, this clone was seen once. V usage is TRBV18 and J usage is TRBJ1-4; 11 bases are shared with TRBD1. Trimming took 1 base from V and 8 from J; bases not matched to a gene: 6. CDR1 and CDR2 from the germline V gene are KGHSH and LQKENI. The CDR3 is made up of 16 amino acids. CDR3 nucleotides: TGTGCCAGCTCACCACGGACAGGGGGCGTTTCGGAAAAACTGTTTTTT. Its translation: CASSPRTGGVSEKLFF.

V is TRBV7-9 and J is TRBJ1-4; TRBD1 is a possible D gene (6 bases). The CDR3 length is 14 residues. Per germline, CDR1 SEHNR and CDR2 FQNEAQ (reference sequence). Trimming shortened V by 8 bases and J by 4 bases, and 14 bases separated the two germline ends. CDR3 residues: CASQIRGSNEKLFF. The CDR3 DNA follows: TGTGCCAGCCAGATCAGGGGAAGTAATGAAAAACTGTTTTTT.

This sequence joins TRBV6-2 or TRBV6-3 and TRBJ2-1; 11 bases agree with TRBD2. This CDR3 comprises 17 residues. V lost 4 bases to trimming and J lost 8 bases; unmatched junction nucleotides: 13. The V gene's germline CDR1 is MNHEY and CDR2 SVGEGT. CDR3 amino acids: CASSSHPLAGGGHEQFF. In DNA, the CDR3 is TGTGCCAGCAGTTCCCACCCCCTAGCGGGAGGTGGTCATGAGCAGTTCTTC.

This clone occurred a few times. The chain has TRBV10-1 and TRBJ2-2, with 7 bases aligning to TRBD2. Germline CDR1 WNHNN, CDR2 SYGVQD (reference sequence). The junction had 17 bases not matched to a gene; V was cut back by 9 bases and J by 7 bases. The CDR3 has 16 amino acids. CDR3 sequence reads: CASTPAGRPEGGELFF. CDR3 nucleotides: TGCGCCAGTACCCCGGCCGGGAGGCCCGAGGGCGGGGAGCTGTTTTTT.

This clone has a count of ten or more. This chain links TRBV10-2 with TRBJ1-4, with 7 bases that match TRBD1. Losses at the gene ends were 2 bases for V and 3 bases for J; bases not matched to a gene: 6. The CDR3 is 16 residues long. The germline V gene encodes CDR1 WSHSY and CDR2 SAAADI. The CDR3 DNA follows: TGCGCCAGCAGTGAGCTATCCGGGACAGCTAATGAAAAACTGTTTTTT. Translating gives CASSELSGTANEKLFF.

The chain uses TRBV28 and TRBJ2-1; TRBD1 agrees at 10 bases. With 3 bases clipped from V and 8 bases from J, the junction kept 7 bases outside the gene matches. The CDR3 is made up of 15 amino acids. CDR1 and CDR2 from the germline V gene are MDHEN and SYDVKM. CDR3 sequence reads: CASSFGDRGWDEQFF. Written as DNA, the CDR3 is TGTGCCAGCAGTTTTGGGGACAGGGGTTGGGATGAGCAGTTCTTC.

This clone has just one count. V usage is TRBV6-5 and J usage is TRBJ1-5; weak D call: TRBD1 (5 bases). This CDR3 has 15 amino acids. Germline V CDR1 and CDR2: MNHEY, SVGAGI. V lost 0 bases and J lost 5, with 11 bases in between. The CDR3 loop reads CASSYSGAGDQPQHF. The CDR3 DNA is TGTGCCAGCAGTTACTCAGGGGCGGGAGATCAGCCCCAGCATTTT.

The J gene is TRBJ2-1, the V gene TRBV11-1; perhaps TRBD1 as D (5 bases). Germline CDR1 is SGHAT and CDR2 is FQDESV (reference sequence). This CDR3 contains 16 residues. Trimming stripped 5 bases from V and 4 bases from J, with 18 bases between. CDR3 coding DNA: TGTGCCAGCAGCCCCCAGGGAAGCCTGTATTACAATGAGCAGTTCTTC. This translates into CASSPQGSLYYNEQFF.

The DNA for the CDR3 is TGTGCCAGCAGCCCTTGGGAGGCCTACGAGCAGTACTTC. Translating it yields CASSPWEAYEQYF. V gene TRBV7-8 combines with J gene TRBJ2-7; D possibly corresponds to TRBD2 (6 bases). Germline V gives CDR1 SGHVS, CDR2 FQNEAQ. This CDR3 contains 13 residues. V lost 5 bases and J 2 bases, leaving 10 bases between the germline ends.

This chain uses TRBV5-1 with TRBJ2-7; 9 nucleotides agree with TRBD2. The CDR3 totals 16 residues. Germline V gene data show CDR1 as SGHRS and CDR2 as YFSETQ. V shed 7 bases and J 1 base; nucleotides not matched to a gene: 12. The CDR3 region is CASQPGGSGSSYEQYF. CDR3 sequence (DNA): TGCGCCAGCCAACCGGGAGGTAGCGGGAGTTCCTACGAGCAGTACTTC.

This chain joins TRBV20-1 and TRBJ2-5, with D unclear. Trimming stripped 3 bases from V and 5 bases from J, with 10 bases between. The CDR3 is made up of 12 amino acids. CDR1 and CDR2 (germline): DFQATT, SNEGSKA (reference sequence). In DNA, the CDR3 is TGCAGTGCTAGTGATAGCTGGGAGACCCAGTACTTC. Amino acid sequence: CSASDSWETQYF.

This rearrangement joins TRBV2 to TRBJ1-2; the D gene is possibly TRBD1 (6 bases). The CDR3 length is 14 residues. Germline lookup yields CDR1 SNHLY and CDR2 FYNNEI. Trimming cost V 6 bases and J 1 base, with 12 bases left between them. CDR3 amino acids: CASRTGRINYGYTF. The CDR3 DNA reads TGTGCCAGCAGGACAGGACGGATTAACTATGGCTACACCTTC. The full variable domain, completed using reference TRBV2 and TRBJ1-2, is EPEVTQTPSHQVTQMGQEVILRCVPISNHLYFYWYRQILGQKVEFLVSFYNNEISEKSEIFDDQFSVERPDGSNFTLKIRSTKLEDSAMYFCASRTGRINYGYTFGSGTRLTVV.

This chain joins TRBV6-1 and TRBJ1-4, with D unclear. The V and J ends lost 1 base and 3 bases respectively, with 18 bases between them. The CDR3 is 18 residues long. Germline CDR1 is MNHNS and CDR2 is SASEGT. This CDR3 is CASSEVVPGSAANEKLFF. DNA for the CDR3: TGTGCCAGCAGTGAAGTGGTACCGGGCTCAGCGGCTAATGAAAAACTGTTTTTT.

The J gene is TRBJ1-2, the V gene TRBV29-1; no clear D. Germline V gene lookup returns CDR1 SQVTM and CDR2 ANQGSEA. This CDR3 spans 13 amino acids. V dropped 4 bases and J dropped 4 bases, with 13 bases sitting between them. The CDR3 region has the DNA TGCAGCGTTGGTATAAAAGCAGGCTATGGCTACACCTTC. This sequence encodes CSVGIKAGYGYTF.

This chain connects TRBV7-8 to TRBJ1-2, with D possibly TRBD1 on 6 matching bases. Trimming removed 2 bases from V and 2 bases from J, with 9 bases in between. The CDR3 consists of 14 residues. Germline V lookup: CDR1 SGHVS, CDR2 FQNEAQ. The CDR3 here is CASSLNQGNYGYTF. The CDR3 DNA sequence: TGTGCCAGCAGCTTAAATCAGGGGAACTATGGCTACACCTTC.

The rearrangement uses TRBV4-2 and TRBJ1-6, with 8 bases aligning to TRBD1. CDR1 is LGHNA and CDR2 is YNFKEQ in the germline V gene. This CDR3 is 17 amino acids long. The V gene end was trimmed by 1 base and the J gene end by 8 bases; junction bases not matched to a gene: 10. This chain's CDR3 is CASSQVSDRGTYSPLHF. The CDR3 DNA reads TGTGCCAGCAGCCAAGTCTCCGACAGGGGAACGTATTCACCCCTCCACTTT.

This chain connects TRBV5-5 to TRBJ1-1, with D hard to call. V gave up 0 bases and J gave up 11 bases, with 14 bases separating them. Germline V CDR1 and CDR2: SGHKS, YYEKEE (reference sequence). This CDR3 is 13 amino acids long. The CDR3 DNA follows: TGTGCCAGCAGCTTGGGGGCCTCGTCAGGTGCTTTCTTT. This sequence encodes CASSLGASSGAFF.

The chain uses TRBV28 and TRBJ2-1, with a possible D match to TRBD1 (5 bases). The CDR3 has 14 residues. The ends were cut back, 5 bases at V and 7 bases at J, with 15 bases in the middle. The germline gives CDR1 MDHEN, CDR2 SYDVKM. DNA of the CDR3: TGTGCCAGCAGTCCCACGTCCCCAGGGAATGAGCAGTTCTTC. As protein: CASSPTSPGNEQFF.

V and J are TRBV23-1 and TRBJ1-2, with no clear D. TRBV23-1 is marked as an open reading frame, function uncertain. The CDR3 length is 15 residues. The ends were cut back, 4 bases at V and 1 base at J, with 13 bases in the middle. In DNA, the CDR3 is TGCGCCAGCAGTCTATTATCCGGGAATAACTATGGCTACACCTTC. This sequence encodes CASSLLSGNNYGYTF.

This clone has just a few counts. The V call is TRBV6-1, the J call TRBJ1-2, with D possibly matching TRBD1 (6 bases). Looked up from germline, CDR1 is MNHNS and CDR2 is SASEGT. V was trimmed by 2 bases and J by 4 bases, leaving 14 bases between them. The CDR3 extends over 15 amino acids. CDR3 amino acids: CASSELQGLGYGYTF. The CDR3 DNA reads as TGTGCCAGCAGTGAATTGCAGGGGTTGGGCTATGGCTACACCTTC.

This clone has only a few counts. V gene TRBV19 combines with J gene TRBJ1-1, with D perhaps TRBD1 (5 bases). V gave up 0 bases and J gave up 4 bases, with 15 bases separating them. The V gene's germline CDR1 is LNHDA and CDR2 SQIVND (reference sequence). The CDR3 length is 16 residues. CDR3 in amino acids: CASSIDLLGGSTEAFF. CDR3 DNA: TGTGCCAGTAGTATAGATCTCCTTGGGGGGTCCACTGAAGCTTTCTTT. The full variable domain, with the rest looked up from reference TRBV19 and TRBJ1-1, is DGGITQSPKYLFRKEGQNVTLSCEQNLNHDAMYWYRQDPGQGLRLIYYSQIVNDFQKGDIAEGYSVSREKKESFPLTVTSAQKNPTAFYLCASSIDLLGGSTEAFFGQGTRLTVV.

This clone was seen more than once but under ten times. The rearrangement joins TRBV6-2 or TRBV6-3 to TRBJ2-1; TRBD1 might be the D (6 bases). The CDR3 runs to 15 residues. V lost 4 bases to trimming and J lost 2 bases, with 12 bases between them. Germline lookup yields CDR1 MNHEY and CDR2 SVGEGT. The CDR3 region has the DNA TGTGCCAGCAGTTCCTCCAGGGGCCCCTACAATGAGCAGTTCTTC. Its protein is CASSSSRGPYNEQFF.

There are a few counts of this clone. The chain combines TRBV7-2 with TRBJ2-1; 14 nucleotides line up with TRBD2. The CDR3 totals 19 residues. V lost 5 bases to trimming and J lost 15 bases; unmatched junction nucleotides: 24. Per germline, CDR1 SGHTA and CDR2 FQGNSA. The CDR3 spells CASSATGDTGLAGGRPGFF. Written as DNA, the CDR3 is TGTGCCAGCAGCGCGACAGGAGACACAGGACTAGCGGGGGGCCGGCCAGGGTTCTTC.

The chain carries TRBV2 and TRBJ2-2, with D possibly TRBD1 on 6 matching bases. Trimming cost V 6 bases and J 5 bases, with 10 bases left between them. CDR3 size: 13 residues. CDR1 and CDR2 from the germline V gene are SNHLY and FYNNEI. The DNA for the CDR3 is TGTGCCAGCAGACAGGGTGGAACCGGGGAGCTGTTTTTT. Its translation: CASRQGGTGELFF.

This chain joins TRBV9 and TRBJ2-3, with 9 bases matching TRBD2. The ends lost 0 bases at V and 8 bases at J; junction bases unmatched: 13. CDR1 is SGDLS, CDR2 YYNGEE, per germline. There are 17 residues in the CDR3. The DNA for the CDR3 is TGTGCCAGCAGCGTAGAGGCGGGGGGGCTCCGAGTTGGTACGCAGTATTTT. Residues: CASSVEAGGLRVGTQYF.

This chain uses TRBV7-2 with TRBJ2-5, with TRBD2 matching 10 bases. Germline assignment: CDR1 SGHTA and CDR2 FQGNSA. J was trimmed by 5 bases and V by 3 bases; bases with no gene match: 12. CDR3 length: 17 residues. The CDR3 protein is CASSLVGLATVWETQYF. For the CDR3, the DNA is TGTGCCAGCAGCTTGGTGGGACTAGCGACGGTCTGGGAGACCCAGTACTTC. Based on the CDR3 plus reference TRBV7-2 and TRBJ2-5, the full variable domain is GAGVSQSPSNKVTEKGKDVELRCDPISGHTALYWYRQSLGQGLEFLIYFQGNSAPDKSGLPSDRFSAERTGGSVSTLTIQRTQQEDSAVYLCASSLVGLATVWETQYFGPGTRLLVL.

This chain links TRBV6-5 with TRBJ1-5, with D possibly TRBD1 on 5 matching bases. The germline V gene encodes CDR1 MNHEY and CDR2 SVGAGI. This CDR3 comprises 13 residues. V was clipped by 6 bases and J by 7 bases, with 13 bases between them. The CDR3 here is CASRGLIGQPQHF. Here the CDR3 DNA reads TGTGCCAGCAGGGGACTGATAGGACAGCCCCAGCATTTT.

The CDR3 region has the DNA TGTGCCAGTAGTATAGTAGGGACAGGGGCTGCAGAGACCCAGTACTTC. Translated, it gives CASSIVGTGAAETQYF. The V call is TRBV19, the J call TRBJ2-5, with TRBD1 matching 10 bases. Germline CDR1 is LNHDA and CDR2 is SQIVND (reference sequence). The CDR3 runs 16 residues. Trimming removed 1 base from V and 4 bases from J; junction bases left unmatched: 6.

CDR3 protein: CASSLVTGSMAGANVLTF. The CDR3, as DNA: TGTGCCAGCAGCTTAGTCACAGGGAGTATGGCTGGGGCCAACGTCCTGACTTTC. The chain links TRBV7-9 to TRBJ2-6; the D gene is possibly TRBD1 (6 bases). The CDR3 has 18 amino acids. The V gene lost 1 base and the J gene lost 2 bases, with 15 bases spanning the gap. Germline V gene data show CDR1 as SEHNR and CDR2 as FQNEAQ (reference sequence). Full variable domain (outside the CDR3, taken from reference TRBV7-9 and TRBJ2-6): DTGVSQNPRHKITKRGQNVTFRCDPISEHNRLYWYRQTLGQGPEFLTYFQNEAQLEKSRLLSDRFSAERPKGSFSTLEIQRTEQGDSAMYLCASSLVTGSMAGANVLTFGAGSRLTVL.